These 31 T cell receptor beta chains originate from one sample sequenced in a study of vaccination effects on CD4 cells after COVID-19. Isolation of CD4+ T cells took place after ten to eleven days of culture. This table comes from immunoSEQ multiplex PCR, and its TCRdb copy is limited to in-frame clones, with some not included. The sample lists about 25,000 clones; around 73% were seen once. Their antigens remain unidentified. Sequenced here: CD4+ T cells from PBMCs cultured without peptide, sampled before COVID-19 vaccination. The receptors originated from a human donor who received a COVID-19 vaccine.

V and J are TRBV6-5 and TRBJ1-1, with 10 bases matching TRBD1. The length of the CDR3 is 13 residues. Germline CDR1 reads MNHEY; CDR2 reads SVGAGI. The CDR3 spells CGTGGQLNTEAFF. In DNA, the CDR3 is TGTGGGACAGGGGGTCAATTGAACACTGAAGCTTTCTTT.

CDR3 sequence (DNA): TGTGCCAGCAGCGGACAGGACCCAGGGAACACTGAAGCTTTCTTT. It is translated as CASSGQDPGNTEAFF. The chain carries TRBV28 and TRBJ1-1; 7 nucleotides agree with TRBD1. CDR1 and CDR2 (germline): MDHEN, SYDVKM. The length of the CDR3 is 15 residues. V lost 6 bases and J lost 1; bases outside the gene matches: 8.

This clone was seen only a few times. The rearrangement uses TRBV11-2 and TRBJ1-2; D might be TRBD1 (6 bases). CDR3 length equals 12 residues. Trimming shortened V by 5 bases and J by 8 bases, and 12 bases separated the two germline ends. Germline CDR1 and CDR2: SGHAT and FQNNGV. The CDR3 protein is CASSMTGGGYTF. DNA for the CDR3: TGTGCCAGCAGCATGACAGGTGGGGGCTACACCTTC. Full variable domain (missing parts from reference TRBV11-2 and TRBJ1-2): EAGVAQSPRYKIIEKRQSVAFWCNPISGHATLYWYQQILGQGPKLLIQFQNNGVVDDSQLPKDRFSAERLKGVDSTLKIQPAKLEDSAVYLCASSMTGGGYTFGSGTRLTVV.

This rearrangement joins TRBV11-3 to TRBJ1-2; D is uncertain. This CDR3 has 14 residues. CDR1 and CDR2 (germline): SGHNT, YENEEA. The V end was cut by 0 bases, the J end by 0 bases, with 5 bases between. The CDR3: CASSLETSNYGYTF. For the CDR3, the DNA is TGTGCCAGCAGCTTAGAAACTTCTAACTATGGCTACACCTTC. Together with reference TRBV11-3 and TRBJ1-2, the CDR3 gives the full variable domain: EAGVVQSPRYKIIEKKQPVAFWCNPISGHNTLYWYLQNLGQGPELLIRYENEEAVDDSQLPKDRFSAERLKGVDSTLKIQPAELGDSAVYLCASSLETSNYGYTFGSGTRLTVV.

The V call is TRBV20-1, the J call TRBJ2-5; D unclear. The germline V and J ends were trimmed by 3 bases and 0 bases, with 2 bases remaining between them. The CDR3 covers 11 residues. CDR1 DFQATT and CDR2 SNEGSKA come from the germline V gene (reference sequence). The CDR3 bases are TGCAGTGCTAGTTACCAAGAGACCCAGTACTTC. It yields the protein CSASYQETQYF.

CDR3 amino acids: CASSPLSRGGEKLFF. CDR3 bases: TGTGCCAGCAGCCCCCTAAGCCGGGGAGGAGAAAAACTGTTTTTT. The V gene is TRBV14, the J gene TRBJ1-4, with D unclear. This CDR3 region has 15 residues. The V and J ends lost 4 bases and 8 bases respectively, with 17 bases between them. Germline V gene data show CDR1 as SGHDN and CDR2 as FVKESK.

This clone was seen a handful of times. V and J are TRBV7-2 and TRBJ2-1; TRBD2 matches at 11 bases. The germline gives CDR1 SGHTA, CDR2 FQGNSA. The CDR3 loop spans 15 amino acids. J was trimmed by 5 bases and V by 1 base; bases with no gene match: 1. In nucleotides, the CDR3 is TGTGCCAGCAGCTTAGGACTAGCGGGGAACAATGAGCAGTTCTTC. Translating it yields CASSLGLAGNNEQFF.

This clone was detected a few times. This chain joins TRBV18 and TRBJ2-2; 10 bases are shared with TRBD2. The CDR3 has 19 amino acids. V shed 0 bases, J shed 5 bases, and the junction held 12 bases outside the gene matches. Germline V gene lookup returns CDR1 KGHSH and CDR2 LQKENI. CDR3 DNA: TGTGCCAGCTCACCACCGATGGGCAGCGGGAGGGCCGGAACCGGGGAGCTGTTTTTT. It translates to CASSPPMGSGRAGTGELFF.

The chain has TRBV4-1 and TRBJ2-3; TRBD1 matches 7 bases. The CDR3 is 16 residues long. J was trimmed by 2 bases and V by 1 base; bases with no gene match: 6. The germline gives CDR1 MGHRA, CDR2 YSYEKL. Here the CDR3 reads CASSQAPDRFTDTQYF. The CDR3, as DNA: TGCGCCAGCAGCCAAGCTCCGGACAGGTTCACAGATACGCAGTATTTT.

This clone was counted a few times. The chain couples TRBV7-8 to TRBJ1-5; maybe TRBD1 (5 bases). Germline values: CDR1 SGHVS, CDR2 FQNEAQ. Trimming removed 3 bases from V and 7 bases from J, with 16 bases in between. This CDR3 is 15 amino acids long. CDR3 sequence reads: CASSLFSVGGQPQHF. For the CDR3, the DNA is TGTGCCAGCAGCTTGTTCTCCGTCGGGGGACAGCCCCAGCATTTT.

The chain employs TRBV19 and TRBJ1-1; no clear D gene. Germline V gene sequence: CDR1 LNHDA, CDR2 SQIVND (reference sequence). The CDR3 covers 14 residues. Trimming left V 3 bases short and J 0 bases short, with 8 bases between. CDR3 residues: CASSINGLNTEAFF. The CDR3 DNA sequence: TGTGCCAGTAGTATTAATGGACTGAACACTGAAGCTTTCTTT.

V is TRBV5-1 and J is TRBJ2-5, with 7 nucleotides matching TRBD1. The CDR3 runs to 13 residues. Germline CDR1 and CDR2: SGHRS and YFSETQ. The V gene end was trimmed by 7 bases and the J gene end by 2 bases; junction bases not matched to a gene: 5. CDR3 in amino acids: CASGGQVQETQYF. The CDR3 nucleotides read TGCGCCAGCGGTGGACAGGTACAAGAGACCCAGTACTTC.

The chain uses TRBV30 and TRBJ1-2; TRBD1 is a possible D gene (6 bases). The CDR3 length is 15 residues. Trimming left V 0 bases short and J 7 bases short, with 18 bases between. The germline CDR1 and CDR2 sequences are GTSNPN and SVGIG (reference sequence). The DNA of the CDR3 is TGTGCCTGGAGTGTACAGGTCGGGGGGGCGAGTGGCTACACCTTC. Amino acids: CAWSVQVGGASGYTF. The variable domain in full, completed from reference TRBV30 and TRBJ1-2, reads SQTIHQWPATLVQPVGSPLSLECTVEGTSNPNLYWYRQAAGRGLQLLFYSVGIGQISSEVPQNLSASRPQDRQFILSSKKLLLSDSGFYLCAWSVQVGGASGYTFGSGTRLTVV.

The chain recombines TRBV10-3 with TRBJ2-1, with D perhaps matching TRBD2 (5 bases). The CDR3 has 13 amino acids. V gave up 6 bases and J gave up 0 bases, with 6 bases separating them. Germline V gene sequence: CDR1 ENHRY, CDR2 SYGVKD. The CDR3 DNA follows: TGTGCCATCAGCGGGAACTCCTACAATGAGCAGTTCTTC. This encodes CAISGNSYNEQFF.

The CDR3 loop reads CASSFLQHSNSPLHF. In DNA form, the CDR3 reads TGTGCCAGCAGTTTTCTACAGCATTCCAATTCACCCCTCCACTTT. The chain joins TRBV6-5 to TRBJ1-6, with D unclear. CDR1 is MNHEY, CDR2 SVGAGI, per germline. The CDR3 is made up of 15 amino acids. V shed 4 bases and J shed 7 bases, with 14 bases lying between them.

The chain employs TRBV6-4 and TRBJ2-3, with D possibly being TRBD2 (6 bases). The CDR3 is made up of 16 amino acids. V was pared by 0 bases and J by 3 bases, with 13 bases between. Per the germline V gene, CDR1 is MRHNA and CDR2 is SNTAGT. The CDR3 loop is CASSDSGEDPTDTQYF. DNA of the CDR3: TGTGCCAGCAGTGACTCGGGGGAGGACCCTACAGATACGCAGTATTTT.

This clone has more than one count but fewer than ten. The CDR3: CASSSRGTGGDEQFF. The CDR3 DNA is TGCGCCAGCAGCTCTCGGGGGACAGGGGGCGATGAGCAGTTCTTC. The chain employs TRBV5-1 and TRBJ2-1; 12 nucleotides agree with TRBD1. The ends lost 3 bases at V and 8 bases at J; junction bases unmatched: 6. Germline assignment: CDR1 SGHRS and CDR2 YFSETQ. CDR3 length: 15 amino acids.

The J gene is TRBJ1-1, the V gene TRBV19; 8 bases line up with TRBD1. The CDR3 contains 15 residues. J gave up 1 base and V 5 bases, and 6 bases lay outside the gene matches. Germline V gene lookup returns CDR1 LNHDA and CDR2 SQIVND (reference sequence). CDR3 region: CASSLTGARNTEAFF. DNA for the CDR3: TGTGCCAGTAGTCTGACAGGGGCCAGGAACACTGAAGCTTTCTTT. The whole variable domain, remainder taken from reference TRBV19 and TRBJ1-1, is DGGITQSPKYLFRKEGQNVTLSCEQNLNHDAMYWYRQDPGQGLRLIYYSQIVNDFQKGDIAEGYSVSREKKESFPLTVTSAQKNPTAFYLCASSLTGARNTEAFFGQGTRLTVV.

The genes are TRBV7-2 and TRBJ1-2; D perhaps matches TRBD1 (5 bases). V was pared by 2 bases and J by 1 base, with 11 bases between. Germline V gene sequence: CDR1 SGHTA, CDR2 FQGNSA. The CDR3 totals 15 residues. This CDR3 is CASSLSGAFNYGYTF. CDR3 DNA: TGTGCCAGCAGCTTATCTGGGGCCTTTAACTATGGCTACACCTTC.

The chain carries TRBV10-2 and TRBJ1-5; D remains unclear. V dropped 6 bases and J dropped 1 base, with 10 bases sitting between them. CDR3 length equals 14 residues. The germline CDR1 and CDR2 sequences are WSHSY and SAAADI. CDR3 protein: CASRGWQSNQPQHF. CDR3 DNA sequence: TGCGCCAGCAGAGGTTGGCAGAGCAATCAGCCCCAGCATTTT.

Only one count was recorded for this clone. The chain has TRBV18 and TRBJ1-4; a possible D gene is TRBD1 (6 bases). The germline V gene encodes CDR1 KGHSH and CDR2 LQKENI. V was cut by 6 bases and J by 8 bases, with 19 bases left in between. The CDR3 totals 15 residues. The CDR3 loop reads CASSTGGNRGEKLFF. The CDR3 bases are TGTGCCAGCTCGACCGGGGGCAACCGAGGGGAAAAACTGTTTTTT.

The rearrangement links TRBV6-5 to TRBJ1-3; weak D call: TRBD1 (5 bases). Germline-derived CDR1 and CDR2 are MNHEY and SVGAGI. Trimming removed 1 base at V and 0 bases at J, with 10 bases between. This CDR3 has 16 residues. CDR3 sequence reads: CASSYFQGISGNTIYF. In nucleotides, the CDR3 is TGTGCCAGCAGTTACTTCCAGGGTATCTCTGGAAACACCATATATTTT.

The chain joins TRBV9 to TRBJ2-3, with 8 bases that match TRBD1. V gave up 4 bases and J gave up 4 bases; unmatched junction bases: 8. The CDR3 totals 15 residues. Germline V gene data show CDR1 as SGDLS and CDR2 as YYNGEE. CDR3 protein: CASSQGPGGPDTQYF. DNA for the CDR3: TGTGCCAGCAGCCAGGGGCCAGGGGGCCCAGATACGCAGTATTTT.

This rearrangement joins TRBV12-3 or TRBV12-4 to TRBJ1-2, with D uncertain. Trimming left V 3 bases short and J 1 base short, with 6 bases between. CDR3 size: 13 residues. The DNA of the CDR3 is TGTGCCAGCAGTTTTACAATTAACTATGGCTACACCTTC. Translation gives CASSFTINYGYTF.

J is TRBJ2-7 and V is TRBV2; TRBD2 aligns across 10 bases. CDR3 length equals 14 residues. Losses at the gene ends were 4 bases for V and 3 bases for J; bases not matched to a gene: 3. Germline loops: CDR1 SNHLY, CDR2 FYNNEI. CDR3 loop: CASSGLAGVYEQYF. CDR3 coding DNA: TGTGCCAGCAGTGGGCTAGCGGGAGTCTACGAGCAGTACTTC.

The chain is built from TRBV7-9 and TRBJ1-5; 9 bases line up with TRBD1. The CDR3 contains 15 residues. CDR1 is SEHNR and CDR2 is FQNEAQ in the germline V gene (reference sequence). V lost 1 base, J lost 3 bases, and 1 base stayed unmatched. CDR3 bases: TGTGCCAGCAGCTTAGGGGACAGGGTCAATCAGCCCCAGCATTTT. This gives the protein CASSLGDRVNQPQHF.

A single count supports this clone. The chain employs TRBV5-4 and TRBJ1-2, with 7 bases identical to TRBD1. The CDR3 is made up of 15 amino acids. Germline lookup yields CDR1 SGHNT and CDR2 YYREEE (reference sequence). The J segment lost 2 bases and the V segment lost 3 bases, leaving 7 bases of the junction unmatched. CDR3 nucleotide sequence: TGTGCCAGCAGCTCTGGGGGGGGACAGAACTATGGCTACACCTTC. This codes for CASSSGGGQNYGYTF. Full variable domain (missing parts from reference TRBV5-4 and TRBJ1-2): ETGVTQSPTHLIKTRGQQVTLRCSSQSGHNTVSWYQQALGQGPQFIFQYYREEENGRGNFPPRFSGLQFPNYSSELNVNALELDDSALYLCASSSGGGQNYGYTFGSGTRLTVV.

CDR3 sequence (DNA): TGTGCCAGCAGCCCCCCCTTAAGGGGATTGGGCACTGAAGCTTTCTTT. The encoded protein is CASSPPLRGLGTEAFF. V usage is TRBV13 and J usage is TRBJ1-1; D is perhaps TRBD1 (5 bases). Germline lookup yields CDR1 PRHDT and CDR2 FYEKMQ (reference sequence). The CDR3 spans 16 residues. Trimming took off 5 bases at V and 4 bases at J, with 20 bases between the two ends. Complete variable domain (other parts from reference TRBV13 and TRBJ1-1): AAGVIQSPRHLIKEKRETATLKCYPIPRHDTVYWYQQGPGQDPQFLISFYEKMQSDKGSIPDRFSAQQFSDYHSELNMSSLELGDSALYFCASSPPLRGLGTEAFFGQGTRLTVV.

V usage is TRBV18 and J usage is TRBJ1-4; TRBD1 agrees at 8 bases. With V trimmed by 2 bases and J by 3 bases, 2 bases remained unmatched. Germline V lookup: CDR1 KGHSH, CDR2 LQKENI. This CDR3 has 15 amino acids. This CDR3 reads CASSPRTGPNEKLFF. The DNA of the CDR3 is TGTGCCAGCTCACCAAGGACAGGGCCTAATGAAAAACTGTTTTTT.

V usage is TRBV3-1 (or the pseudogene TRBV3-2) and J usage is TRBJ2-2; D unclear. V lost 7 bases to trimming and J lost 2 bases, with 8 bases between them. The CDR3 spans 13 residues. Germline CDR1 is LGHDT and CDR2 is YNNKEL (reference sequence). The CDR3 DNA sequence: TGTGCCAGCACCGGTTTTAACACCGGGGAGCTGTTTTTT. This encodes CASTGFNTGELFF.

The rearrangement joins TRBV23-1 to TRBJ1-2; D gene ambiguous. TRBV23-1 is recorded as an ORF, its role being uncertain. V dropped 2 bases and J dropped 14 bases, with 6 bases sitting between them. The CDR3 has 9 amino acids. For the CDR3, the DNA is TGCGCCAGCAGTCAACGGAAGACCTTC. Translation gives CASSQRKTF.